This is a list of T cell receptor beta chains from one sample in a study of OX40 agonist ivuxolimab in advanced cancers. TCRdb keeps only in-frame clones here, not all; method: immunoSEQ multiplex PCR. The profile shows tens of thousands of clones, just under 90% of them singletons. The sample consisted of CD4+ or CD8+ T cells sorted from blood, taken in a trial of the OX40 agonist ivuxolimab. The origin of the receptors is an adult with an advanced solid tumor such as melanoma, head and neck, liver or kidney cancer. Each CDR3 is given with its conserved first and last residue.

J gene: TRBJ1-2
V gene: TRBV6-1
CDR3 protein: CASLWDGYTF

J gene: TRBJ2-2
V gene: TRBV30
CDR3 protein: CAWSVGGSGELFF

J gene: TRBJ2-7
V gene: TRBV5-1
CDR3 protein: CASSLGLGAGGNYEQYF

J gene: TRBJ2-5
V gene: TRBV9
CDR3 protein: CASSPTGGAETQYF

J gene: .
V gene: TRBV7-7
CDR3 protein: CASSHAPGYEQYF

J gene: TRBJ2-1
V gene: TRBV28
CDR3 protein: CASSPGQGILNEQFF

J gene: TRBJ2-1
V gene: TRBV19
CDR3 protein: CATTLAREQFF

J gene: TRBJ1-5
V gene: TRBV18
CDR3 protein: CASSPPGREPQPQHF

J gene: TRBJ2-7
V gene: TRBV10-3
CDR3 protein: CAISGQDSYEQYF

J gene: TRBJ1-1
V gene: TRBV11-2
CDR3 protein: CASSFLVGQNTEAFF

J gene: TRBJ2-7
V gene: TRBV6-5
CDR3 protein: CASSYSGRGALHEQYF

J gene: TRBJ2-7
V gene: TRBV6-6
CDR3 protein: CASRGNAYEQYF

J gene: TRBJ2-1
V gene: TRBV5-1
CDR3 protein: CASRPGLVSYNEQFF

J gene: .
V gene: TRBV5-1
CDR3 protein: CASSLGLAGGRVLYEQYF

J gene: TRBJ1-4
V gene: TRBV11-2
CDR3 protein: CASSLGGGREKLFF

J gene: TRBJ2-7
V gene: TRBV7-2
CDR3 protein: CASSPPWTGIYEQYF

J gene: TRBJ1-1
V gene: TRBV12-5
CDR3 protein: CASGPQGWTEAFF

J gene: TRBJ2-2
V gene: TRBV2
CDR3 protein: CASSDRQGGSGELFF

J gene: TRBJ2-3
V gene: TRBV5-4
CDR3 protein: CASSSLAGITDTQYF

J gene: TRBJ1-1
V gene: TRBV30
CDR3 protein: CAWSSIRAWWYTEAFF

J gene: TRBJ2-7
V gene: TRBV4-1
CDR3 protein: CASSQGLGNYEQYF

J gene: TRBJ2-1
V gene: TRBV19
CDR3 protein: CASSIVLGLEQFF

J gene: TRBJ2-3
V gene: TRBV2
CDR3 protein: CASSEMRVGTDTQYF

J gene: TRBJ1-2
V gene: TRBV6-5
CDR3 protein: CASSSLDRASYGYTF

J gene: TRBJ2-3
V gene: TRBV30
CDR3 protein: CAWTGGTVTDTQYF

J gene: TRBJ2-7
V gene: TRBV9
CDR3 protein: CASSGGNSYEQYF

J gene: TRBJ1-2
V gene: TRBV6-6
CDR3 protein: CASSYLTGNYGYTF

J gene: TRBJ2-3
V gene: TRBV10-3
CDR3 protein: CAISVGQTDTQYF

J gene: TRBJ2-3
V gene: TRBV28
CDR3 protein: CASSPRLAIRAQYF

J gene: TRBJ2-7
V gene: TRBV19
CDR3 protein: CASRSKYPYEQYF

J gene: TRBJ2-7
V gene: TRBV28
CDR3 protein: CASSPLGYEQYF

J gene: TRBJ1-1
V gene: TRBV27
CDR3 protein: CASSPTGTEAFF

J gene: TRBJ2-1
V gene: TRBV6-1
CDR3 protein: CASRRAERGNEQFF

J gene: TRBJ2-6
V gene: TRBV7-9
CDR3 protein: CASSYGAPGANVLTF

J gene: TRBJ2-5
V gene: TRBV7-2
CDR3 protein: CASSFIWETQYF

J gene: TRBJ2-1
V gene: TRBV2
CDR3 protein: CASSEYPSLYNEQFF

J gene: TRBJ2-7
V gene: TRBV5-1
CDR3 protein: CASSLVRGTYEQYF

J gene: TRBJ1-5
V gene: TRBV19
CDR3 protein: CASSWGIQPQHF

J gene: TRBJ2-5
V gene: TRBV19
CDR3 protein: CASSGIDREETQYF

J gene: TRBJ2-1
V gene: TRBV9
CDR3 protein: CASSVSDNYNEQFF

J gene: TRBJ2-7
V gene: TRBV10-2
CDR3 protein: CASSPDVAKIYYEQYF

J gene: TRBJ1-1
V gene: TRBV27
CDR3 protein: CASSRMDGEAFF

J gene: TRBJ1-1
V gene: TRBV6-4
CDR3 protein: CASSLTMNTEAFF

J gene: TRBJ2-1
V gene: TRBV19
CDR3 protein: CASTSSGRSYNEQFF

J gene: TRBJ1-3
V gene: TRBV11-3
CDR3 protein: CASSSGPYSGNTIYF

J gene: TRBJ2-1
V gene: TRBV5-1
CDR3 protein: CASSLGGVEQFF

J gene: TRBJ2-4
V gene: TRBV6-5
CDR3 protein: CASSYSGSGDGIQYF

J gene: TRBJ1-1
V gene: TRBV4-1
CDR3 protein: CASSQGFPEAFF

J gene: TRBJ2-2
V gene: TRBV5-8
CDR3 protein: CASSLRQGEGTGELFF

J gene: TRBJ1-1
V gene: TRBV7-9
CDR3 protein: CASSLLGGWMNTEAFF

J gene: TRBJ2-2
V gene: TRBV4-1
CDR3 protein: CASSQGLAGPTGELFF

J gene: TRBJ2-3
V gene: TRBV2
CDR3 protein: CASSEWMGRTDTQYF

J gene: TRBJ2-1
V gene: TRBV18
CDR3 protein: CASSPAGATSSYNEQFF

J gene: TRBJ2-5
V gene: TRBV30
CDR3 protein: CAWAGLTMGSRQYF

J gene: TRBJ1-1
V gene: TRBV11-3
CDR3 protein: CASSSTGDNTEAFF

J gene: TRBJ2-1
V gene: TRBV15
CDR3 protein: CATSSSGAEQFF

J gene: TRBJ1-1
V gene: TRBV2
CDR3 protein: CASRRQGEYTEAFF

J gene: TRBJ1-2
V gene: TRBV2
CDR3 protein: CASTALNYGYTF

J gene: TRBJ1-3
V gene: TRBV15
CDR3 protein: CATSRDEPTTSGNTIYF

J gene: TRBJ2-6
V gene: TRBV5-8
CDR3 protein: CAKGQGRTFGANVLTF